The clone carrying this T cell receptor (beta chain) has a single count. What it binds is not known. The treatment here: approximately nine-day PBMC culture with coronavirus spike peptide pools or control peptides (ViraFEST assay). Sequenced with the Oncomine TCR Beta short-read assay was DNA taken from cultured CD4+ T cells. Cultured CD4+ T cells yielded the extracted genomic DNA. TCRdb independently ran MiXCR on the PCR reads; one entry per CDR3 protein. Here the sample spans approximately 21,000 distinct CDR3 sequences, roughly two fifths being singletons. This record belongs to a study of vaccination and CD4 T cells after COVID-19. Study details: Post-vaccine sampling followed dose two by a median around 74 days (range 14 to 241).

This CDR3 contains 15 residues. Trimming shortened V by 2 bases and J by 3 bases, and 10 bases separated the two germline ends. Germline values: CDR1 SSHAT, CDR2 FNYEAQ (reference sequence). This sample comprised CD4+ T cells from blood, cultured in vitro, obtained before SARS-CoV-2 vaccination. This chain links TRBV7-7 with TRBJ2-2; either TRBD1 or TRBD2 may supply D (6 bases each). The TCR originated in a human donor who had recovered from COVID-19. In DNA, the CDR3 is TGTGCCAGCAGCTTATCGGGGGCGGACACCGGGGAGCTGTTTTTT. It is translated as CASSLSGADTGELFF.